The 28 T cell receptor beta chains in this list originate from one sample, sequenced in a study of blood T cell repertoires in COVID-19. This table comes from immunoSEQ multiplex PCR, and its TCRdb copy is limited to in-frame clones, with some not included. The table records 210,000 or so clones, roughly nine tenths of them present only once. Sequencing input: PBMCs or T cells enriched from blood (not recorded which). Every receptor here comes from a man aged 25-45 years who had recovered from COVID-19.

This chain links TRBV5-1 with TRBJ2-2; D not resolved. Germline CDR1 and CDR2: SGHRS and YFSETQ. The CDR3 totals 14 residues. The V gene lost 0 bases and the J gene lost 8 bases, with 11 bases spanning the gap. The CDR3 bases are TGCGCCAGCAGCTTGGACCAGAAGAGGGGGGAGCTGTTTTTT. Its translation: CASSLDQKRGELFF.

The chain carries TRBV7-8 and TRBJ2-5; D possibly corresponds to TRBD1 (6 bases). Per germline, CDR1 SGHVS and CDR2 FQNEAQ. The CDR3 is 18 amino acids. V was trimmed by 2 bases and J by 3 bases, leaving 22 bases between them. CDR3 nucleotides: TGTGCCAGCAGCTTACATGGGGGCGCCTTCTCCGGTAAAGAGACCCAGTACTTC. Encoded protein: CASSLHGGAFSGKETQYF.

The rearrangement links TRBV29-1 to TRBJ2-7; TRBD1 aligns across 9 bases. CDR3 length: 13 amino acids. Germline V gene lookup returns CDR1 SQVTM and CDR2 ANQGSEA. V lost 5 bases and J lost 1; bases outside the gene matches: 3. The CDR3 is CSVTGGGSYEQYF. The CDR3 region has the DNA TGCAGCGTTACAGGGGGCGGGTCCTACGAGCAGTACTTC.

In its sample, this clone was seen once. The J gene is TRBJ2-5, the V gene TRBV2; TRBD2 aligns across 8 bases. Germline trimming cut 6 bases from V and 3 bases from J; bases unmatched to any gene: 9. CDR1 is SNHLY and CDR2 is FYNNEI in the germline V gene. The CDR3 consists of 15 residues. CDR3 sequence reads: CASRTLAGGEETQYF. The CDR3 DNA reads as TGTGCCAGCAGGACTTTGGCGGGGGGCGAAGAGACCCAGTACTTC.

The chain carries TRBV6-2 or TRBV6-3 and TRBJ2-1; 7 bases map to TRBD2. The CDR3 sequence is 15 residues long. Germline CDR1 reads MNHEY; CDR2 reads SVGEGT. With V trimmed by 5 bases and J by 4 bases, 8 bases remained unmatched. The chain's CDR3 is CASSPPRGGYNEQFF. CDR3 in DNA: TGTGCCAGCAGTCCGCCCCGCGGGGGATACAATGAGCAGTTCTTC.

J is TRBJ1-2 and V is TRBV7-9; TRBD1 matches 7 bases. V lost 4 bases and J lost 7; bases outside the gene matches: 12. The CDR3 has 15 amino acids. Germline CDR1 SEHNR, CDR2 FQNEAQ (reference sequence). The CDR3 bases are TGTGCCAGCAGCTACCAGGGGGGCATCCTATCTGGCTACACCTTC. Amino acid sequence: CASSYQGGILSGYTF. The full variable domain, its missing parts supplied by reference TRBV7-9 and TRBJ1-2, is DTGVSQNPRHKITKRGQNVTFRCDPISEHNRLYWYRQTLGQGPEFLTYFQNEAQLEKSRLLSDRFSAERPKGSFSTLEIQRTEQGDSAMYLCASSYQGGILSGYTFGSGTRLTVV.

The chain links TRBV9 to TRBJ2-2; D is undetermined. From germline, CDR1 is SGDLS and CDR2 YYNGEE. The CDR3 totals 13 residues. V was shortened by 0 bases and J by 7 bases, with 7 bases between the two germline ends. The CDR3 region has the DNA TGTGCCAGCAGCGTAGTCGCAGGCGGGGAGCTGTTTTTT. It is translated as CASSVVAGGELFF.

The chain joins TRBV3-1 (or the pseudogene TRBV3-2) to TRBJ2-1; TRBD2 matches at 12 bases. Germline V CDR1 and CDR2: LGHDT, YNNKEL (reference sequence). With V trimmed by 0 bases and J by 3 bases, 6 bases remained unmatched. The CDR3 loop spans 18 amino acids. CDR3 protein: CASSQDPSGRAVYNEQFF. CDR3 coding DNA: TGTGCCAGCAGCCAAGATCCTAGCGGGAGGGCCGTCTACAATGAGCAGTTCTTC.

This sequence joins TRBV27 and TRBJ2-3; 12 nucleotides align to TRBD2. CDR3 length: 21 amino acids. The trim removed 5 bases at V and 6 bases at J, leaving 24 bases unmatched. CDR1 MNHEY and CDR2 SMNVEV come from the germline V gene (reference sequence). The CDR3 bases are TGTGCCAGCAGTACGCGAAGGGGACTAGCGGGTGAAATAGGCCCTCGGGATACGCAGTATTTT. Translating gives CASSTRRGLAGEIGPRDTQYF.

The V and J genes are TRBV27 and TRBJ1-2, with TRBD1 as a possible D gene (6 bases). Germline V CDR1 and CDR2: MNHEY, SMNVEV (reference sequence). Trimming stripped 5 bases from V and 8 bases from J, with 18 bases between. This CDR3 has 14 amino acids. Here the CDR3 reads CASSAYRDIDGYTF. The CDR3 DNA is TGTGCCAGCAGTGCCTACCGGGACATAGACGGCTACACCTTC.

This clone was counted a few times. The V gene is TRBV20-1, the J gene TRBJ1-5; D uncertain. The CDR3 sequence is 11 residues long. Trimming cost V 0 bases and J 13 bases, with 10 bases left between them. CDR1 and CDR2 from the germline V gene are DFQATT and SNEGSKA (reference sequence). The CDR3 region is CSARDGSVQHF. CDR3 bases: TGCAGTGCTAGAGACGGGAGTGTTCAGCATTTT.

J is TRBJ1-2 and V is TRBV19, with 7 bases fitting TRBD1. V dropped 3 bases and J dropped 4; count of bases not matched to a gene: 5. This CDR3 region has 14 residues. Germline V CDR1 and CDR2: LNHDA, SQIVND (reference sequence). The DNA of the CDR3 is TGTGCCAGTAGTATCGTACAGGGGAGCTATGGCTACACCTTC. Translation gives CASSIVQGSYGYTF.

This chain uses TRBV28 with TRBJ1-2, with D possibly being TRBD1 (6 bases). The CDR3 is 16 residues long. CDR1 and CDR2 from the germline V gene are MDHEN and SYDVKM. The ends were cut back, 6 bases at V and 7 bases at J, with 24 bases in the middle. Here the CDR3 reads CASRSFYTDSKGGYTF. The CDR3, as DNA: TGTGCCAGCAGATCTTTTTATACGGACAGTAAGGGTGGCTACACCTTC.

The chain employs TRBV5-1 and TRBJ1-2; 7 bases fit TRBD1. Looked up from germline, CDR1 is SGHRS and CDR2 is YFSETQ. The CDR3 extends over 16 amino acids. V lost 3 bases and J lost 6; bases outside the gene matches: 14. This CDR3 reads CASSSQGVVFEDGYTF. DNA of the CDR3: TGCGCCAGCAGCTCGCAGGGGGTTGTATTTGAGGATGGCTACACCTTC.

This chain uses TRBV27 with TRBJ2-7; the D gene is possibly TRBD2 (6 bases). Germline V gene sequence: CDR1 MNHEY, CDR2 SMNVEV (reference sequence). The CDR3 totals 13 residues. V gave up 5 bases and J gave up 5 bases, with 13 bases separating them. The CDR3 reads CASSPPGLNEQYF. DNA of the CDR3: TGTGCCAGCAGTCCCCCGGGACTTAACGAGCAGTACTTC.

The gene calls are TRBV27 and TRBJ2-5; D is perhaps TRBD2 (6 bases). Germline V gene data show CDR1 as MNHEY and CDR2 as SMNVEV (reference sequence). V dropped 6 bases and J dropped 2 bases, with 19 bases sitting between them. The CDR3 sequence is 16 residues long. As DNA, the CDR3 is TGTGCCAGCAGACAAACCTGGCTAGCGAGGCAAGAGACCCAGTACTTC. Encoded protein: CASRQTWLARQETQYF.

The gene calls are TRBV28 and TRBJ1-1, with D maybe TRBD1 (5 bases). The CDR3 spans 12 residues. The germline CDR1 and CDR2 sequences are MDHEN and SYDVKM. The ends were cut back, 8 bases at V and 1 base at J, with 8 bases in the middle. The CDR3 DNA sequence: TGTGCCAGCGGTGACAGGAACACTGAAGCTTTCTTT. Its translation is CASGDRNTEAFF.

This chain joins TRBV27 and TRBJ2-5, with 9 bases fitting TRBD2. V shed 5 bases and J 6 bases; nucleotides not matched to a gene: 13. CDR3 length: 16 amino acids. The germline V gene encodes CDR1 MNHEY and CDR2 SMNVEV (reference sequence). The DNA of the CDR3 is TGTGCCAGCAGTCCTCCGGGACTAGCTGATTATAAGACCCAGTACTTC. Amino acids: CASSPPGLADYKTQYF.

The V call is TRBV5-1, the J call TRBJ2-7; 10 bases map to TRBD1. Germline trimming cut 5 bases from V and 1 base from J; bases unmatched to any gene: 3. The CDR3 sequence is 14 residues long. Per germline, CDR1 SGHRS and CDR2 YFSETQ. CDR3 DNA: TGCGCCAGCAGATGGACAGGGGGTTCCTACGAGCAGTACTTC. Protein sequence: CASRWTGGSYEQYF.

This clone was recorded once. The chain carries TRBV29-1 and TRBJ2-6, with 7 positions matching TRBD1. Per germline, CDR1 SQVTM and CDR2 ANQGSEA. There are 18 residues in the CDR3. Unmatched junction bases numbered 18, after V lost 6 bases and J lost 4 bases. CDR3 sequence (DNA): TGCAGCGTCCTAACTCGTAGACAGGGAAGAACCGGGGCCAACGTCCTGACTTTC. Its protein is CSVLTRRQGRTGANVLTF.

This clone was seen a handful of times. V is TRBV27 and J is TRBJ2-7; 8 bases are a match to TRBD2. CDR1 and CDR2 from the germline V gene are MNHEY and SMNVEV (reference sequence). J was trimmed by 0 bases and V by 4 bases; bases with no gene match: 5. The CDR3 loop spans 15 amino acids. The CDR3 reads CASSSPGTSSYEQYF. The CDR3 nucleotides read TGTGCCAGCAGTTCCCCCGGGACTAGCTCCTACGAGCAGTACTTC.

This chain uses TRBV7-8 with TRBJ2-3; 10 bases align to TRBD1. CDR1 and CDR2 from the germline V gene are SGHVS and FQNEAQ. Trimming removed 5 bases from V and 4 bases from J; junction bases left unmatched: 6. The CDR3 covers 15 residues. The CDR3 is CASSPWGQGPDTQYF. Written as DNA, the CDR3 is TGTGCCAGCAGCCCATGGGGACAGGGGCCAGATACGCAGTATTTT. The entire variable domain, with the rest obtained from reference TRBV7-8 and TRBJ2-3, is as follows: GAGVSQSPRYKVAKRGQDVALRCDPISGHVSLFWYQQALGQGPEFLTYFQNEAQLDKSGLPSDRFFAERPEGSVSTLKIQRTQQEDSAVYLCASSPWGQGPDTQYFGPGTRLTVL.

The V gene is TRBV2, the J gene TRBJ2-5; no clear D gene. The CDR3 covers 14 residues. V gave up 6 bases and J gave up 5 bases, with 16 bases separating them. The V gene's germline CDR1 is SNHLY and CDR2 FYNNEI. CDR3: CASSRAVSEETQYF. CDR3 sequence (DNA): TGTGCCAGCAGCCGTGCGGTCAGTGAGGAGACCCAGTACTTC.

The chain employs TRBV6-5 and TRBJ2-7; tentatively, D is TRBD2 (5 bases). Germline assignment: CDR1 MNHEY and CDR2 SVGAGI. V gave up 2 bases and J gave up 3 bases, with 14 bases separating them. The CDR3 runs to 15 residues. The CDR3 loop reads CASSYLSGEIYEQYF. The CDR3 DNA follows: TGTGCCAGCAGTTACCTAAGCGGCGAAATCTACGAGCAGTACTTC.

V and J are TRBV7-9 and TRBJ2-1; TRBD2 aligns across 10 bases. Looked up from germline, CDR1 is SEHNR and CDR2 is FQNEAQ (reference sequence). The CDR3 length is 13 residues. Trimming took 8 bases from V and 5 from J; bases not matched to a gene: 3. The CDR3 DNA follows: TGTGCCAGCCGGACTAGCGGTAACAATGAGCAGTTCTTC. Its protein is CASRTSGNNEQFF.

The chain has TRBV5-1 and TRBJ1-5; 8 bases align to TRBD1. Germline CDR1 and CDR2: SGHRS and YFSETQ. This CDR3 spans 14 amino acids. V shed 2 bases and J 7 bases; nucleotides not matched to a gene: 5. DNA for the CDR3: TGCGCCAGCAGCTTAGACAGGGGTCAACAGCCCCAGCATTTT. It codes for CASSLDRGQQPQHF.

The CDR3 reads CASSELYGAEAFF. The CDR3 nucleotides are TGCGCCAGCAGTGAATTATACGGAGCTGAAGCTTTCTTT. This chain uses TRBV5-1 with TRBJ1-1; D not resolved. V was trimmed by 5 bases and J by 6 bases, leaving 14 bases between them. There are 13 residues in the CDR3. Looked up from germline, CDR1 is SGHRS and CDR2 is YFSETQ.

The rearrangement uses TRBV29-1 and TRBJ2-6; 8 nucleotides agree with TRBD1. The J segment lost 4 bases and the V segment lost 1 base, leaving 3 bases of the junction unmatched. This CDR3 comprises 15 residues. CDR1 is SQVTM, CDR2 ANQGSEA, per germline. CDR3 loop: CSVEGTGSGANVLTF. In nucleotides, the CDR3 is TGCAGCGTTGAAGGGACAGGGTCCGGGGCCAACGTCCTGACTTTC.